This TCR beta chain was captured in a study of T-cell reconstitution after alpha-beta-depleted transplantation in children. Study-wide points: Expanded graft clones numbering several hundred reportedly gave rise to alpha-beta T cells about two months after transplant. T cells produced anew were the main source of T-cell counts and diversity one year after transplant.

This clonotype was seen ten or more times. Its antigen is currently unknown. The TCRbeta library was prepared with unique molecular identifiers. TCRdb used MiXCR to reprocess the PCR reads, holding one entry per CDR3 protein. The data hold roughly 15,000 distinct CDR3 sequences, with approximately 5.3% observed a single time. This CDR3 has 16 residues. V lost 6 bases and J lost 2, with 17 bases in between. Germline V lookup: CDR1 SNHLY, CDR2 FYNNEI. Sequencing used PBMCs, obtained before TCRalphabeta/CD19-depleted stem cell transplant. The sequence derives from a boy aged 10-17 years with acute lymphoblastic leukemia, due to receive a stem cell transplant. The chain joins TRBV2 to TRBJ1-5; tentative D call: TRBD1 (6 bases). CDR3 bases: TGTGCCAGCAGAAAAATGCAGGGGAGAGGCAATCAGCCCCAGCATTTT. Protein: CASRKMQGRGNQPQHF.